The sample holds many counts of the clone carrying this T cell receptor beta chain. Its antigen remains unknown. This specimen comes from a study of early T cells in non-severe SARS-CoV-2 infection. Study at large: Unsorted whole blood bulk RNA was sequenced, with unpaired chains.

The TCR library protocol was used to attach unique molecular identifiers. These identifiers were attached to individual cDNA molecules. TCRdb fed the 5' RACE reads into MiXCR, producing one record per CDR3 protein. This table holds some 28,000 distinct CDR3 sequences, roughly 5.1% found once. Findings and limits, study-wide: Matching results from VDJdb favored anti-spike CD8 responses, leaving private and CD4 specificities undetected.

The V and J ends lost 8 bases and 2 bases respectively, with 12 bases between them. The length of the CDR3 is 14 residues. The germline CDR1 and CDR2 sequences are MRHNA and SNTAGT. The sample was whole blood. V gene TRBV6-4 combines with J gene TRBJ2-2, with D perhaps matching TRBD1 (6 bases). The receptor's source is an adult who was a healthcare worker with PCR-confirmed SARS-CoV-2 infection or an uninfected control (not recorded which). The CDR3 sequence: CASAADRNTGELFF. The CDR3 nucleotides read TGTGCCAGCGCTGCGGACAGAAACACCGGGGAGCTGTTTTTT.